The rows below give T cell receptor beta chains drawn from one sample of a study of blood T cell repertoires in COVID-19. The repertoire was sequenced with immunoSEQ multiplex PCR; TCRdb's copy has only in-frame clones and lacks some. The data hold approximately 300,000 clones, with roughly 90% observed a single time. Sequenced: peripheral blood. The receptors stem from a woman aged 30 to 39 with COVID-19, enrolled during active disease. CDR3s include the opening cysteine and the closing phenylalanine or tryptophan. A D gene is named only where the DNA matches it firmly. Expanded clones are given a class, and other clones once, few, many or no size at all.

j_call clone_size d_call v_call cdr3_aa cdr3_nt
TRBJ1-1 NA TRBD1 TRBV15 CATSRGRGTLEAFF TGTGCCACCAGCAGGGGCAGGGGGACGCTTGAAGCTTTCTTT
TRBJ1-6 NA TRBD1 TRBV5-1 CASSLEDRGNSPLHF TGCGCCAGCAGCTTGGAAGACAGGGGAAATTCACCCCTCCACTTT
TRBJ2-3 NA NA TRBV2 CASNPTGYTDTQYF TGTGCCAGCAACCCGACAGGATACACAGATACGCAGTATTTT
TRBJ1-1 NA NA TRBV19 CASSYRVSKYTEAFF TGTGCCAGTAGTTATCGAGTGAGTAAGTACACTGAAGCTTTCTTT
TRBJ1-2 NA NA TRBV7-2 CASSLANRDYGYTF TGTGCCAGCAGCTTAGCGAACAGGGACTATGGCTACACCTTC
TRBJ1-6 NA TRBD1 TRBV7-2 CASSLERGQGGSPLHF TGTGCCAGCAGCTTAGAGAGGGGACAGGGTGGATCACCCCTCCACTTT
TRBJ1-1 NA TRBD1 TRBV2 CASSATGKSAFF TGTGCCAGCAGCGCGACAGGGAAATCGGCTTTCTTT
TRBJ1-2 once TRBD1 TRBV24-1 CATTPGQGLDYTF TGTGCCACCACCCCCGGACAGGGCCTTGACTACACCTTC
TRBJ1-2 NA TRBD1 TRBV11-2 CASSKYRGGGYTF TGTGCCAGCAGCAAGTACAGGGGCGGAGGCTACACCTTC
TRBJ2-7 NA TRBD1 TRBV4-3 CASSHTPGQGYEQYF TGCGCCAGCAGCCATACACCGGGACAGGGCTACGAGCAGTACTTC
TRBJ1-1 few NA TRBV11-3 CASSFPRVTEAFF TGTGCCAGCAGCTTTCCCAGGGTCACCGAAGCTTTCTTT
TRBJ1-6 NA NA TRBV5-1 CASSLAGGNRSPLHF TGCGCCAGCAGCTTGGCGGGAGGGAATCGGTCACCCCTCCACTTT
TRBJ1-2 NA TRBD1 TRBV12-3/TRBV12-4 CASTGGQGAGYTF TGTGCCAGCACTGGGGGACAGGGGGCAGGCTACACCTTC
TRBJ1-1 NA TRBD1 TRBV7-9 CASSTPGQGATEAFF TGTGCCAGCAGCACCCCGGGACAGGGGGCAACTGAAGCTTTCTTT
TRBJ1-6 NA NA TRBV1 CTSSQEPPAGADNSPLHF TGCACCAGCAGCCAAGAACCGCCTGCAGGGGCAGATAATTCACCCCTCCACTTT
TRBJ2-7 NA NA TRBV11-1 CASSLVGARGEQYF TGTGCCAGCAGCTTAGTCGGAGCTCGGGGCGAGCAGTACTTC
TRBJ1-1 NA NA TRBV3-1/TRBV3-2 CASSQEGNTEAFF TGTGCCAGCAGCCAGGAGGGGAACACTGAAGCTTTCTTT
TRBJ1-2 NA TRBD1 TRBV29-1 CSVIGTGGYGYTF TGCAGCGTTATTGGGACAGGGGGATATGGCTACACCTTC
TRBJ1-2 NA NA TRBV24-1 CATHPGYGVYGYTF TGTGCCACCCACCCCGGGTATGGAGTCTATGGTTACACCTTC
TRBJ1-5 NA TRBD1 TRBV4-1 CASSQKSLLQGADQPQHF TGCGCCAGCAGCCAGAAATCCCTTCTACAGGGGGCCGATCAGCCCCAGCATTTT
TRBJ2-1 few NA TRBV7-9 CAQGYNEQFF TGTGCCCAGGGGTACAATGAGCAGTTCTTC
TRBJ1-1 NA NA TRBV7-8 CASSFRVSFDAFF TGTGCCAGCAGCTTCAGGGTTTCCTTCGATGCTTTCTTT
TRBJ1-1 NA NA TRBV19 CASSALGLAAEAFF TGTGCCAGTAGCGCACTGGGACTCGCCGCTGAAGCTTTCTTT
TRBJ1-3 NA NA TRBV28 CASSLWRAGVGNTIYF TGTGCCAGCAGTTTATGGAGGGCCGGGGTCGGAAACACCATATATTTT
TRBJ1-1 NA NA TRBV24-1 CATSAGLGTEAFF TGTGCCACCTCGGCGGGGCTGGGCACTGAAGCTTTCTTT
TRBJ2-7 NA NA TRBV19 CASSIALALTYEQYF TGTGCCAGTAGTATAGCACTAGCCCTAACCTACGAGCAGTACTTC
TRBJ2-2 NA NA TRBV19 CASSNYPGELFF TGTGCCAGTAGTAACTATCCCGGGGAGCTGTTTTTT
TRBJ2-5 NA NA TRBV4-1 CASSQGRSAETQYF TGCGCCAGCAGCCAAGGCCGTAGCGCAGAGACCCAGTACTTC
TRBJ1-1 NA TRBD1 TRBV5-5 CASSRSDWWDSMNTEAFF TGTGCCAGCAGCCGTAGCGACTGGTGGGACAGCATGAACACTGAAGCTTTCTTT
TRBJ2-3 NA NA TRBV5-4 CASSFRSGSSTDTQYF TGTGCCAGCAGCTTCAGAAGCGGGTCAAGCACAGATACGCAGTATTTT
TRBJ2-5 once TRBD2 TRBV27 CASRRGRRGGVYINGETQYF TGTGCCAGCAGGCGGGGACGGCGGGGGGGCGTCTACATTAACGGGGAGACCCAGTACTTC
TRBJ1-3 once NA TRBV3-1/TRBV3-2 CASSQGRGNTIYF TGTGCCAGCAGCCAAGGGAGAGGAAACACCATATATTTT
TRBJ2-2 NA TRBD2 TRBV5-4 CASSPPAGGATGELFF TGTGCCAGCAGCCCGCCAGCCGGGGGGGCGACCGGGGAGCTGTTTTTT
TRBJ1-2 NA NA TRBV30 CACTRPGDYGYTF TGTGCCTGCACAAGGCCAGGGGACTATGGCTACACCTTC
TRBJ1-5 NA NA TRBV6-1 CASSERGSHQPQHF TGTGCCAGCAGTGAACGGGGGTCCCACCAGCCCCAGCATTTT
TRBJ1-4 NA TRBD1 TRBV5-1 CASSLQQGAANEKLFF TGCGCCAGCAGCCTGCAACAGGGGGCGGCTAATGAAAAACTGTTTTTT
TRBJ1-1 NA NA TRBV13 CASSFGGRRTEAFF TGTGCCAGCAGCTTTGGAGGCAGGAGGACTGAAGCTTTCTTT
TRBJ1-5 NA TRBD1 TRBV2 CASSPTGVGQPQHF TGTGCCAGCAGTCCCACAGGGGTGGGTCAGCCCCAGCATTTT
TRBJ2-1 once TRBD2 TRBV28 CASSSRGTSGGPSYNEQFF TGTGCCAGCAGTTCACGAGGGACTAGCGGGGGGCCCTCCTACAATGAGCAGTTCTTC
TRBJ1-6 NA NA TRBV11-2 CASSLSPNSPLHF TGTGCCAGCAGCCTTAGTCCGAATTCACCCCTCCACTTT
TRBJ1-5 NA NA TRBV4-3 CASSQDRRYNQPQHF TGCGCCAGCAGCCAAGATCGCAGGTACAATCAGCCCCAGCATTTT
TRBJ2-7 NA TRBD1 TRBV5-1 CASSSQGSEQYF TGCGCCAGCAGCTCACAGGGGAGCGAGCAGTACTTC
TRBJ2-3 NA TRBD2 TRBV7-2 CASSLGLAADTQYF TGTGCCAGCAGCCTAGGACTAGCGGCAGATACGCAGTATTTT
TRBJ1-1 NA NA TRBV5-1 CASSLTGAGSTEAFF TGCGCCAGCAGCTTGACCGGAGCGGGGTCCACTGAAGCTTTCTTT
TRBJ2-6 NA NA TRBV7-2 CASSLVSGGAGANVLTF TGTGCCAGCAGCTTAGTTTCGGGGGGCGCTGGGGCCAACGTCCTGACTTTC
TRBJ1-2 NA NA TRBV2 CASSDRAMYGYTF TGTGCCAGCAGTGACCGAGCTATGTATGGCTACACCTTC
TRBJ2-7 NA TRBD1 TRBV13 CASSLGTASSYEQYF TGTGCCAGCAGCCTCGGGACAGCCAGCTCCTACGAGCAGTACTTC
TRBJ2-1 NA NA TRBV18 CASSPGQGGLDEQFF TGTGCCAGCTCACCGGGGCAGGGAGGTTTGGATGAGCAGTTCTTC
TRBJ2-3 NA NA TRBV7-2 CASSLSGPQDTQYF TGTGCCAGCAGCCTCAGCGGGCCCCAGGATACGCAGTATTTT
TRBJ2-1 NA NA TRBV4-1 CASSQGTGIPYNEQFF TGCGCCAGCAGCCAGGGTACAGGGATCCCCTACAATGAGCAGTTCTTC
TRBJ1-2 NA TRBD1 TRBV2 CASSVPGQGVANYGYTF TGTGCCAGCAGCGTGCCGGGACAGGGGGTGGCTAACTATGGCTACACCTTC
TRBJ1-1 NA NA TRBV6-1 CASSELGGGGEAFF TGTGCCAGCAGTGAATTGGGGGGCGGGGGTGAAGCTTTCTTT
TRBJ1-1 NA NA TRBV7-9 CASSSSIADRGAFF TGTGCCAGCAGCTCATCAATAGCCGACCGGGGAGCTTTCTTT
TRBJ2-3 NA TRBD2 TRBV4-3 CASSSSGDGDTQYF TGCGCCAGCAGCAGTAGCGGGGACGGAGATACGCAGTATTTT
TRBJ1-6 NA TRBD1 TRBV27 CASSQGANSPLHF TGTGCCAGCAGCCAGGGGGCGAATTCACCCCTCCACTTT
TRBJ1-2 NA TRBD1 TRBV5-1 CASSLLLGQGHGYTF TGCGCCAGCAGCTTGTTATTAGGACAGGGGCATGGCTACACCTTC
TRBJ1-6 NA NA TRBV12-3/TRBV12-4 CASSGTYNSPLHF TGTGCCAGCAGCGGGACATATAATTCACCCCTCCACTTT
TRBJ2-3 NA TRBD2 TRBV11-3 CASSLISGGPAGTQYF TGTGCCAGCAGCTTAATAAGCGGGGGCCCCGCAGGTACGCAGTATTTT
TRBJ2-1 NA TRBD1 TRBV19 CASSIRDSLEQFF TGTGCCAGTAGTATCCGGGACAGCCTTGAGCAGTTCTTC
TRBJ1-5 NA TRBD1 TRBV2 CASKGSGGYPQHF TGTGCCAGCAAAGGATCAGGGGGCTACCCCCAGCATTTT